The 6 T cell receptor beta chains in this list originate from one sample, sequenced in a study of T cells after yellow fever vaccination (dated by TCRdb to 2018 to 2020). In the paper's terms, the treatment or condition label means: live attenuated yellow fever vaccine strain. The library was produced with 5' RACE. The listed sequencing device is Illumina NovaSeq 6000. TCRdb ran its own pipeline on the public reads, namely fastp trimming at Q25 and MiXCR clone calling, and kept in-frame beta chains. A single entry per CDR3 protein holds the most common genes and DNA from its merged rows. For this sample the table gives some 300,000 distinct CDR3 sequences, of which about 10% were detected only once. About 3% of the sample comes from the top ten. This sample comprised CD4+ T cells sorted from PBMCs, obtained 45 days after the yellow fever booster vaccination. These receptors were collected from a man younger than 30 who received the YFV17D yellow fever vaccine.

This rearrangement joins TRBV28 to TRBJ1-2; D is perhaps TRBD1 (5 bases). CDR1 is MDHEN, CDR2 SYDVKM, per germline. The V end lost 7 bases, the J end lost 4 bases, and 10 bases lay between the germline ends. The length of the CDR3 is 12 residues. This CDR3 reads CASIRRGYGYTF. Here the CDR3 DNA reads TGTGCCAGCATTCGGAGGGGCTATGGCTACACCTTC.

The chain links TRBV18 to TRBJ1-2; possible D gene TRBD1, 5 bases. Trimming pared 2 bases from V and 4 bases from J, leaving 23 bases between. There are 18 residues in the CDR3. Germline CDR1 KGHSH, CDR2 LQKENI. The DNA for the CDR3 is TGTGCCAGCTCACCAAGTTCAGCCCCCGACAGAACTCGCTATGGCTACACCTTC. This encodes CASSPSSAPDRTRYGYTF.

This clonotype has more than one count but fewer than ten. The chain carries TRBV24-1 and TRBJ2-1; the match to TRBD2 covers 15 bases. This CDR3 spans 15 amino acids. The germline V gene has CDR1 KGHDR and CDR2 SFDVKD. J lost 10 bases, V lost 6 bases, and 6 bases had no gene match. The CDR3 sequence is CATSRWTSGGGEQFF. DNA for the CDR3: TGTGCCACCAGTCGGTGGACTAGCGGGGGGGGCGAGCAGTTCTTC.

V is TRBV27 and J is TRBJ2-7; maybe TRBD2 (5 bases). The CDR3 totals 13 residues. Germline V lookup: CDR1 MNHEY, CDR2 SMNVEV (reference sequence). Trimming cost V 1 base and J 4 bases, with 8 bases left between them. The CDR3 loop is CASSLYSGYEQYF. The CDR3 DNA follows: TGTGCCAGCAGTTTATACTCGGGGTACGAGCAGTACTTC.

There are many counts of this clonotype. The J gene is TRBJ2-1, the V gene TRBV7-2; TRBD1 or TRBD2 may be the D gene (6 bases each). The CDR3 has 19 residues. Trimming stripped 4 bases from V and 0 bases from J, with 22 bases between. In germline, CDR1 is SGHTA, CDR2 FQGNSA. The CDR3 loop is CASSSPVRGPGNSYNEQFF. The CDR3 DNA is TGTGCCAGCAGCTCCCCGGTCCGGGGGCCTGGAAACTCCTACAATGAGCAGTTCTTC.

The V and J genes are TRBV30 and TRBJ1-1; D is unresolved. The CDR3 is 13 residues long. Germline CDR1 GTSNPN, CDR2 SVGIG (reference sequence). The germline V and J ends were trimmed by 2 bases and 1 base, with 8 bases remaining between them. The DNA of the CDR3 is TGTGCCTGGAGTAAGAGACGGAACACTGAAGCTTTCTTT. Protein product: CAWSKRRNTEAFF. The whole variable domain, remainder taken from reference TRBV30 and TRBJ1-1, is SQTIHQWPATLVQPVGSPLSLECTVEGTSNPNLYWYRQAAGRGLQLLFYSVGIGQISSEVPQNLSASRPQDRQFILSSKKLLLSDSGFYLCAWSKRRNTEAFFGQGTRLTVV.